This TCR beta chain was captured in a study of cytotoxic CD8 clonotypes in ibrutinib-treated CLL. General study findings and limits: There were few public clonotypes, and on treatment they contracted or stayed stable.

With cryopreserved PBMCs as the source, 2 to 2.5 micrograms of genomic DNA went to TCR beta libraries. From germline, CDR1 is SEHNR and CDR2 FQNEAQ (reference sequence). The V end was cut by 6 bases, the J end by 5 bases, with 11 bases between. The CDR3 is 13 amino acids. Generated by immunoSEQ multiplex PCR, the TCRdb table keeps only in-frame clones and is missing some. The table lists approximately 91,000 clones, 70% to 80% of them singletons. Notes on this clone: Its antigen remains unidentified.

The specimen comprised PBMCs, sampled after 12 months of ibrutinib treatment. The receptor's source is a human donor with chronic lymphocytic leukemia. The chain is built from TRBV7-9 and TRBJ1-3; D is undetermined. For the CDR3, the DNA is TGTGCCAGCAGGGACGTGCCCCGAAACACCATATATTTT. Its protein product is CASRDVPRNTIYF. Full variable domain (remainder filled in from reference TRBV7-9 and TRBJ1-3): DTGVSQNPRHKITKRGQNVTFRCDPISEHNRLYWYRQTLGQGPEFLTYFQNEAQLEKSRLLSDRFSAERPKGSFSTLEIQRTEQGDSAMYLCASRDVPRNTIYFGEGSWLTVV.